These T cell receptor beta chains were read from a single sample in a study of monozygotic twins with inflammatory bowel disease. Reanalyzing the 5' RACE reads, TCRdb keeps one entry per CDR3 protein, without DNA. The sample has fewer than 400,000 distinct CDR3 sequences. Material: blood. Receptor source: a human donor with ulcerative colitis or Crohn's disease, or a healthy co-twin of an affected twin (not recorded which). Each CDR3 is given with its conserved first and last residue. The order of the fields is J gene, V gene, CDR3 length, CDR3 protein.

>TRBJ2-1|TRBV20-1|12
CSAFPGYNEQFF
>TRBJ2-7|TRBV5-1|15
CASSLTGLSSYEQYF
>TRBJ2-5|TRBV19|14
CASSPLGGVETQYF
>TRBJ2-5|TRBV20-1|13
CSAGRTAQETQYF
>TRBJ2-3|TRBV28|15
CASSFSQRRGDTQYF
>TRBJ1-6|TRBV30|14
CAWSVGQGRSPLHF
>TRBJ2-7|TRBV12-3/TRBV12-4|12
CASRDRTYEQYF
>TRBJ2-4|TRBV11-2|18
CASSFFRDRGLAKNIQYF
>TRBJ2-1|TRBV7-6|16
CASSWGQVESYNEQFF
>TRBJ2-3|TRBV11-3|17
CASSLYGAREGTDTQYF
>TRBJ2-7|TRBV15|14
CATSRQGTSYEQYF
>TRBJ2-4|TRBV2|14
CASYLTVAKNIQYF
>TRBJ1-6|TRBV7-6|15
CASSKTASYNSPLHF
>TRBJ2-7|TRBV11-2|18
CASSKFGVEAFSSYEQYF